In this sample, the clone carrying this TCR beta chain turned up a few times. J gave up 6 bases and V 0 bases, and 4 bases lay outside the gene matches. The CDR3 sequence is 14 residues long. Germline V gene data show CDR1 as SGHRS and CDR2 as YFSETQ. TCRdb reanalysed the RT-PCR reads using MiXCR and keeps one entry per CDR3 protein. The sample has around 700,000 distinct CDR3 sequences; approximately 15% are singletons. Sequencing was carried out using memory CD4+ T cells from blood. The chain employs TRBV5-1 and TRBJ2-7; 9 nucleotides line up with TRBD1. The source is a female donor in good health, serving as a healthy control. The CDR3: CASSLEGQGLEQYF. CDR3 sequence (DNA): TGCGCCAGCAGCTTGGAGGGACAGGGTCTCGAGCAGTACTTC.